Below, 21 T cell receptor beta chains from the same sample are listed, as sequenced in a study of cytomegalovirus exposure and HLA in healthy donors. Amplification used 60 Vbeta primers and 13 Jbeta primers. The protocol was immunoSEQ multiplex PCR, while the TCRdb copy is restricted to in-frame clones and leaves out a portion. This sample has over 200,000 clones, with 78% found just once. Sequencing was performed on PBMCs. The receptor source for this set is a male donor in good health and CMV-seronegative.

This clone was seen only a few times. The chain recombines TRBV7-9 with TRBJ2-7; the D is unclear. Germline V gene data show CDR1 as SEHNR and CDR2 as FQNEAQ (reference sequence). Trimming stripped 5 bases from V and 6 bases from J, with 14 bases between. The length of the CDR3 is 13 residues. The CDR3 loop is CASSLAATPEQYF. In DNA form, the CDR3 reads TGTGCCAGCAGCCTCGCGGCCACCCCCGAGCAGTACTTC.

The chain combines TRBV11-2 with TRBJ1-2; D ambiguous. Germline V gene lookup returns CDR1 SGHAT and CDR2 FQNNGV. V was trimmed by 6 bases and J by 3 bases, leaving 17 bases between them. The CDR3 covers 15 residues. CDR3 protein: CASSSLFDSHYGYTF. CDR3 nucleotides: TGTGCCAGCAGTTCCTTGTTCGACTCGCACTATGGCTACACCTTC.

This clone appeared once. CDR3: CASSPLGTGGGHEQYF. In DNA form, the CDR3 reads TGTGCCAGCTCACCACTTGGGACAGGGGGGGGACACGAGCAGTACTTC. The V and J genes are TRBV18 and TRBJ2-7; 11 nucleotides line up with TRBD1. Trimming at V came to 1 base and at J to 5 bases, leaving 7 bases not matched to a gene. From germline, CDR1 is KGHSH and CDR2 LQKENI. The CDR3 runs to 16 residues. The variable domain in full, with the rest retrieved from reference TRBV18 and TRBJ2-7, is NAGVMQNPRHLVRRRGQEARLRCSPMKGHSHVYWYRQLPEEGLKFMVYLQKENIIDESGMPKERFSAEFPKEGPSILRIQQVVRGDSAAYFCASSPLGTGGGHEQYFGPGTRLTVT.

This chain links TRBV10-2 with TRBJ2-5; 8 bases fit TRBD1. Germline V gene lookup returns CDR1 WSHSY and CDR2 SAAADI. The J segment lost 11 bases and the V segment lost 6 bases, leaving 5 bases of the junction unmatched. The CDR3 contains 11 residues. The CDR3 nucleotides read TGCGCCAGCAGGTCGGGACAGGAGCAGTACTTC. Its translation: CASRSGQEQYF.

CDR3 region: CASSPSAGRYEQFF. CDR3 coding DNA: TGTGCCAGCAGTCCCTCAGCGGGAAGGTATGAGCAGTTCTTC. V usage is TRBV6-5 and J usage is TRBJ2-1; the match to TRBD2 covers 7 bases. Germline V gene lookup returns CDR1 MNHEY and CDR2 SVGAGI. The CDR3 is made up of 14 amino acids. The J segment lost 8 bases and the V segment lost 5 bases, leaving 9 bases of the junction unmatched.

CDR3 sequence (DNA): TGTGCCAGCAGCTTACTAGGGAGGAAGGCGCAGTATTTT. Translation: CASSLLGRKAQYF. The rearrangement joins TRBV7-3 to TRBJ2-3, with D perhaps TRBD2 (6 bases). V was clipped by 2 bases and J by 10 bases, with 13 bases between them. CDR3 length: 13 residues. In germline, CDR1 is SGHTA, CDR2 FQGTGA. Drawing the rest from reference TRBV7-3 and TRBJ2-3, the complete variable domain is GAGVSQTPSNKVTEKGKYVELRCDPISGHTALYWYRQSLGQGPEFLIYFQGTGAADDSGLPNDRFFAVRPEGSVSTLKIQRTERGDSAVYLCASSLLGRKAQYFGPGTRLTVL.

V and J are TRBV6-1 and TRBJ2-7, with 15 bases that match TRBD2. CDR1 and CDR2 (germline): MNHNS, SASEGT. With V trimmed by 8 bases and J by 9 bases, 8 bases remained unmatched. The CDR3 runs to 14 residues. The CDR3 bases are TGTGCCAGCCAGTTTGGACTAGCGGGAGGGGCGCAGTACTTC. This sequence encodes CASQFGLAGGAQYF.

The chain combines TRBV14 with TRBJ2-7, with TRBD1 identical over 9 bases. The CDR3 is made up of 15 amino acids. Germline V CDR1 and CDR2: SGHDN, FVKESK. The V segment lost 6 bases and the J segment 2 bases; nucleotides outside the gene matches: 8. The CDR3 loop is CASRGTGTGTYEQYF. The CDR3 DNA reads TGTGCCAGCAGAGGTACCGGGACAGGGACCTACGAGCAGTACTTC.

This clone has more than one count but fewer than ten. This chain links TRBV6-5 with TRBJ2-3; 7 positions agree with TRBD2. V dropped 4 bases and J dropped 3; count of bases not matched to a gene: 1. The CDR3 is 13 amino acids. CDR1 is MNHEY and CDR2 is SVGAGI in the germline V gene. Here the CDR3 reads CASSWGGTDTQYF. DNA of the CDR3: TGTGCCAGCAGTTGGGGGGGGACAGATACGCAGTATTTT.

A single count supports this clone. The genes are TRBV11-2 and TRBJ2-3; TRBD1 matches 7 bases. V shed 5 bases and J 8 bases; nucleotides not matched to a gene: 16. CDR1 SGHAT and CDR2 FQNNGV come from the germline V gene. The CDR3 has 16 amino acids. The CDR3 nucleotides are TGTGCCAGCAGCCCCGGGACAGCCCGCGGAGTTGGTACGCAGTATTTT. Translation gives CASSPGTARGVGTQYF.

This clone was recorded at least ten times. The chain employs TRBV29-1 and TRBJ2-1; a possible D gene is TRBD2 (7 bases). CDR1 is SQVTM and CDR2 is ANQGSEA in the germline V gene. The CDR3 is made up of 15 amino acids. V lost 5 bases to trimming and J lost 5 bases, with 19 bases between them. CDR3 amino acids: CSVSREGGVDNEQFF. The CDR3 DNA sequence: TGCAGCGTTAGTAGAGAAGGGGGGGTTGACAATGAGCAGTTCTTC.

The CDR3 nucleotides are TGCGCCAGCAGCACCCCCCTAGCGGGAGACGTCCTGACTTTC. Translating it yields CASSTPLAGDVLTF. The J gene is TRBJ2-6, the V gene TRBV5-1; TRBD2 aligns across 10 bases. This CDR3 comprises 14 residues. Germline V CDR1 and CDR2: SGHRS, YFSETQ. V shed 4 bases and J 11 bases; nucleotides not matched to a gene: 6.

The CDR3 loop is CASSLPGVTNEKLFF. CDR3 DNA sequence: TGTGCCAGCAGTTTACCAGGGGTCACTAATGAAAAACTGTTTTTT. The chain uses TRBV28 and TRBJ1-4; D may be TRBD1 (6 bases). The germline V gene encodes CDR1 MDHEN and CDR2 SYDVKM. The CDR3 contains 15 residues. Trimming cost V 2 bases and J 2 bases, with 9 bases left between them.

DNA for the CDR3: TGCGCCAGCAGCCCCGCCAGGGATGGTGACAATGAGCAGTTCTTC. It translates to CASSPARDGDNEQFF. The chain links TRBV5-1 to TRBJ2-1; D possibly corresponds to TRBD1 (5 bases). Between the trimmed V and J ends, which lost 4 bases and 5 bases, there was a span of 16 bases. Germline values: CDR1 SGHRS, CDR2 YFSETQ. The CDR3 is 15 amino acids.

The V and J genes are TRBV25-1 and TRBJ1-2; possibly TRBD1 for D (5 bases). CDR1 and CDR2 (germline): MGHDK, SYGVNS. This CDR3 has 13 amino acids. The germline V and J ends were trimmed by 2 bases and 4 bases, with 8 bases remaining between them. Here the CDR3 DNA reads TGTGCCAGCAGTGAACAGGGCCCCTATGGCTACACCTTC. It is translated as CASSEQGPYGYTF.

This clone was detected once. The chain employs TRBV13 and TRBJ2-1, with TRBD2 matching over 13 bases. This CDR3 has 15 residues. The V and J ends lost 4 bases and 9 bases, in that order; junction bases with no gene match: 6. Germline CDR1 and CDR2: PRHDT and FYEKMQ (reference sequence). The CDR3 loop is CASSYGTSGKGEQFF. The DNA of the CDR3 is TGTGCCAGCAGCTACGGGACTAGCGGGAAGGGTGAGCAGTTCTTC.

This rearrangement joins TRBV4-2 to TRBJ1-2, with 7 bases matching TRBD1. This CDR3 region has 17 residues. CDR1 and CDR2 from the germline V gene are LGHNA and YNFKEQ. The V gene end was trimmed by 4 bases and the J gene end by 5 bases; junction bases not matched to a gene: 16. The CDR3 region is CASSRTQTGTAKYGYTF. The CDR3 bases are TGTGCCAGCAGCCGCACCCAAACCGGGACAGCCAAGTATGGCTACACCTTC.

This chain uses TRBV6-1 with TRBJ2-3, with 14 bases fitting TRBD2. Germline trimming cut 7 bases from V and 5 bases from J; bases unmatched to any gene: 5. The germline gives CDR1 MNHNS, CDR2 SASEGT. The CDR3 covers 15 residues. CDR3 nucleotides: TGTGCCAGCAAAGCCGGGACTAGCGGGAGAGATACGCAGTATTTT. Translation gives CASKAGTSGRDTQYF.

As regards this clone: The junction departs from the called germline gene at one end, perhaps through a read error. V usage is TRBV7-9 and J usage is TRBJ2-2; 10 positions match TRBD1. CDR1 and CDR2 from the germline V gene are SEHNR and FQNEAQ (reference sequence). The CDR3 spans 16 residues. In DNA form, the CDR3 reads TGTTCCAGCAGCCCCCCGGGACAGGGGCACACCGGGGAGCTGTTTTTT. Protein: CSSSPPGQGHTGELFF.

The gene calls are TRBV19 and TRBJ2-7, with TRBD1 matching 8 bases. CDR3 length: 13 residues. J lost 4 bases, V lost 6 bases, and 5 bases had no gene match. Per germline, CDR1 LNHDA and CDR2 SQIVND (reference sequence). The CDR3 DNA follows: TGTGCCAGTAGCCCTCGACAGGGGTACGAGCAGTACTTC. Its protein is CASSPRQGYEQYF.

The chain joins TRBV6-6 to TRBJ1-2; D may be TRBD1 (5 bases). Germline values: CDR1 MNHNY, CDR2 SVGAGI (reference sequence). This CDR3 has 14 residues. Deletions cut 11 bases from V and 3 bases from J, with 19 bases between. CDR3 residues: CAAELAGGDYGYTF. As DNA, the CDR3 is TGTGCCGCCGAACTGGCGGGGGGGGACTATGGCTACACCTTC.